Shown below are 11 T cell receptor beta chains from a single sample sequenced in a study of blood T cell repertoires in COVID-19. Assay used: immunoSEQ multiplex PCR; TCRdb lists only in-frame clones, some missing. The sample records 300,000 to 450,000 clones, roughly 90% being singletons. Input material: PBMCs or T cells enriched from blood (not recorded which). The receptors originated from a woman aged 25 to 39 who had recovered from COVID-19.

This chain connects TRBV6-5 to TRBJ1-5, with D unresolved. V was pared by 6 bases and J by 2 bases, with 14 bases between. Germline V gene lookup returns CDR1 MNHEY and CDR2 SVGAGI. CDR3 length: 15 residues. CDR3: CASSPTGGRNQPQHF. Written as DNA, the CDR3 is TGTGCCAGCAGCCCCACGGGAGGGCGCAATCAGCCCCAGCATTTT.

This chain uses TRBV5-1 with TRBJ2-1; D is perhaps TRBD1 (6 bases). The V end lost 0 bases, the J end lost 10 bases, and 20 bases lay between the germline ends. The CDR3 is made up of 16 amino acids. CDR1 and CDR2 (germline): SGHRS, YFSETQ. The CDR3 DNA reads TGCGCCAGCAGCTTGGACCCAGGGGTGACCGGCGGGGAGCAGTTCTTC. This gives the protein CASSLDPGVTGGEQFF.

V usage is TRBV28 and J usage is TRBJ2-3; 7 bases line up with TRBD1. This CDR3 has 14 residues. Germline V gene sequence: CDR1 MDHEN, CDR2 SYDVKM. The V segment lost 3 bases and the J segment 5 bases; nucleotides outside the gene matches: 5. The CDR3 here is CASSFRTGGDTQYF. The CDR3 nucleotides are TGTGCCAGCAGTTTTCGGACAGGAGGAGATACGCAGTATTTT. Full variable domain (outside the CDR3, taken from reference TRBV28 and TRBJ2-3): DVKVTQSSRYLVKRTGEKVFLECVQDMDHENMFWYRQDPGLGLRLIYFSYDVKMKEKGDIPEGYSVSREKKERFSLILESASTNQTSMYLCASSFRTGGDTQYFGPGTRLTVL.

The rearrangement uses TRBV29-1 and TRBJ1-2; D is uncertain. The CDR3 sequence is 9 residues long. The V gene lost 4 bases and the J gene lost 9 bases, with 6 bases spanning the gap. The germline CDR1 and CDR2 sequences are SQVTM and ANQGSEA. The CDR3 spells CSVGASYTF. CDR3 nucleotide sequence: TGCAGCGTTGGAGCGAGCTACACCTTC.

CDR3 amino acids: CASRIRTGDGYTF. Here the CDR3 DNA reads TGTGCCAGCAGAATCAGGACAGGGGATGGCTACACCTTC. The gene calls are TRBV6-6 and TRBJ1-2; 9 nucleotides agree with TRBD1. V lost 6 bases, J lost 6 bases, and 5 bases stayed unmatched. Germline V gene sequence: CDR1 MNHNY, CDR2 SVGAGI (reference sequence). The CDR3 length is 13 residues.

The chain couples TRBV12-3 or TRBV12-4 to TRBJ1-1; D ambiguous. Trimming stripped 3 bases from V and 5 bases from J, with 4 bases between. This CDR3 has 11 amino acids. In DNA form, the CDR3 reads TGTGCCAGCAGTTTCTCTACTGAAGCTTTCTTT. Its translation: CASSFSTEAFF.

This clone has more than one count but fewer than ten. J is TRBJ1-1 and V is TRBV5-4; TRBD1 aligns across 9 bases. Trimming cost V 4 bases and J 5 bases; bases outside gene matches: 9. There are 15 residues in the CDR3. Per the germline V gene, CDR1 is SGHNT and CDR2 is YYREEE (reference sequence). The CDR3 region has the DNA TGTGCCAGCAGCCAAATTAGGACAGGGGAGACTGAAGCTTTCTTT. Amino acids: CASSQIRTGETEAFF.

This chain joins TRBV5-1 and TRBJ2-2; 14 bases are shared with TRBD2. In germline, CDR1 is SGHRS, CDR2 YFSETQ. V lost 6 bases and J lost 5; bases outside the gene matches: 15. The length of the CDR3 is 19 residues. In nucleotides, the CDR3 is TGCGCCAGCAAACCCCTTATCGGACTAGCGGGGGGTCGAACCGGGGAGCTGTTTTTT. Its translation: CASKPLIGLAGGRTGELFF. Combining the CDR3 with reference TRBV5-1 and TRBJ2-2 gives the whole variable domain KAGVTQTPRYLIKTRGQQVTLSCSPISGHRSVSWYQQTPGQGLQFLFEYFSETQRNKGNFPGRFSGRQFSNSRSEMNVSTLELGDSALYLCASKPLIGLAGGRTGELFFGEGSRLTVL.

The chain employs TRBV30 and TRBJ1-1; no reliable D call. CDR3 length: 14 residues. Germline assignment: CDR1 GTSNPN and CDR2 SVGIG (reference sequence). V was clipped by 4 bases and J by 0 bases, with 12 bases between them. CDR3 in amino acids: CAWTLAGVNTEAFF. In DNA, the CDR3 is TGTGCCTGGACCCTAGCCGGAGTGAACACTGAAGCTTTCTTT.

This chain connects TRBV5-1 to TRBJ1-4; TRBD1 matches at 9 bases. V was clipped by 4 bases and J by 4 bases; unmatched bases: 11. Per the germline V gene, CDR1 is SGHRS and CDR2 is YFSETQ. The CDR3 loop spans 17 amino acids. This CDR3 reads CASSLRQGEGFNEKLFF. Written as DNA, the CDR3 is TGCGCCAGCAGCCTACGACAGGGGGAGGGATTTAATGAAAAACTGTTTTTT.

The chain combines TRBV4-1 with TRBJ2-1, with 12 bases matching TRBD2. The germline V gene encodes CDR1 MGHRA and CDR2 YSYEKL. Losses at the gene ends were 4 bases for V and 7 bases for J; bases not matched to a gene: 5. The CDR3 totals 15 residues. The CDR3 loop is CASSRLAGVANEQFF. The CDR3 DNA sequence: TGCGCCAGCAGCCGACTAGCGGGGGTGGCGAATGAGCAGTTCTTC.